This T cell receptor beta chain appears in the sequencing data of a study of blood T cell repertoires in COVID-19. Overall study: Nucleic acid was either cDNA or gDNA, and it came from T cells, B-cell-depleted T cells, or PBMCs.

Generated by immunoSEQ multiplex PCR, the TCRdb table keeps only in-frame clones and is missing some. The sample contains some 430,000 clones, around 90% of which appear only once. Everyone who took part was roughly 18 to 89 years old, and they came from fewer than 25 US areas. The ends lost 7 bases at V and 0 bases at J; junction bases unmatched: 10. Germline CDR1 is SQVTM and CDR2 is ANQGSEA. CDR3 length: 15 residues. Sequencing was performed on PBMCs or T cells enriched from blood (not recorded which). This clonotype originated in a man between 18 and 29 years old who had recovered from COVID-19. The V call is TRBV29-1, the J call TRBJ2-3, with 7 positions matching TRBD1. CDR3 amino acids: CSALTGYTSTDTQYF. The CDR3 DNA is TGCAGCGCGTTGACAGGGTATACTAGCACAGATACGCAGTATTTT.